The 19 T cell receptor beta chains given below trace back to one sample, sequenced in a study of blood T cell repertoires in COVID-19. The table came from immunoSEQ multiplex PCR; TCRdb's copy has only in-frame clones and leaves some out. The sample lists under 50,000 clones, 92% occurring once. The specimen was peripheral blood. All receptors derive from a human donor in a cohort sampled during active COVID-19.

The gene calls are TRBV6-6 and TRBJ1-2; TRBD1 matches 9 bases. Trimming at V came to 6 bases and at J to 4 bases, leaving 6 bases not matched to a gene. This CDR3 is built from 14 residues. CDR1 is MNHNY and CDR2 is SVGAGI in the germline V gene (reference sequence). CDR3 coding DNA: TGTGCCAGCAGGGGACAGGGAAGTAGCTATGGCTACACCTTC. It translates to CASRGQGSSYGYTF.

The V gene is TRBV4-2, the J gene TRBJ2-3; 14 bases are shared with TRBD2. The CDR3 loop spans 15 amino acids. Germline V lookup: CDR1 LGHNA, CDR2 YNFKEQ. With V trimmed by 3 bases and J by 5 bases, 1 base remained unmatched. The CDR3 DNA is TGTGCCAGCAGCCAGGGACTAGCGGGAGTAGATACGCAGTATTTT. It specifies CASSQGLAGVDTQYF.

The chain has TRBV9 and TRBJ2-7; the match to TRBD2 covers 7 bases. Germline CDR1 reads SGDLS; CDR2 reads YYNGEE. The CDR3 spans 17 residues. With 0 bases clipped from V and 1 base from J, the junction kept 10 bases outside the gene matches. As DNA, the CDR3 is TGTGCCAGCAGCGTAGAATCCGGGGCGGGAGTTTCCTACGAGCAGTACTTC. As protein: CASSVESGAGVSYEQYF.

The chain joins TRBV28 to TRBJ1-2, with a tentative D call TRBD1 (6 bases). CDR1 is MDHEN, CDR2 SYDVKM, per germline. The CDR3 covers 13 residues. Deletions cut 1 base from V and 8 bases from J, with 11 bases between. This chain's CDR3 is CASSLYGGAGYTF. The CDR3 DNA follows: TGTGCCAGCAGTTTATATGGGGGGGCCGGCTACACCTTC.

J is TRBJ1-2 and V is TRBV27; tentative D call: TRBD1 (6 bases). Germline V lookup: CDR1 MNHEY, CDR2 SMNVEV (reference sequence). The V end was cut by 5 bases, the J end by 6 bases, with 13 bases between. The length of the CDR3 is 13 residues. CDR3 protein: CASSPKNRDGYTF. CDR3 nucleotides: TGTGCCAGCAGTCCCAAAAACAGGGATGGCTACACCTTC.

J is TRBJ2-7 and V is TRBV3-1 (or the pseudogene TRBV3-2); maybe TRBD2 (6 bases). CDR1 is LGHDT and CDR2 is YNNKEL in the germline V gene (reference sequence). V was clipped by 4 bases and J by 2 bases, with 15 bases between them. This CDR3 is built from 15 residues. The CDR3: CASSPSGVGPYEQYF. The CDR3 DNA reads TGTGCCAGCAGCCCATCGGGGGTAGGACCCTACGAGCAGTACTTC.

The table lists this clone with a count of one. The chain has TRBV11-2 and TRBJ1-1; 10 bases map to TRBD1. V lost 2 bases, J lost 4 bases, and 1 base stayed unmatched. The CDR3 has 14 residues. The germline V gene encodes CDR1 SGHAT and CDR2 FQNNGV. This CDR3 is CASSLRTGGTEAFF. The CDR3 DNA is TGTGCCAGCAGCTTAAGGACAGGGGGCACTGAAGCTTTCTTT.

The chain employs TRBV7-2 and TRBJ2-5, with D possibly TRBD2 on 6 matching bases. V lost 2 bases to trimming and J lost 3 bases, with 13 bases between them. From germline, CDR1 is SGHTA and CDR2 FQGNSA. The CDR3 sequence is 15 residues long. CDR3 in amino acids: CASSLPSAGKETQYF. CDR3 DNA sequence: TGTGCCAGCAGCTTACCCTCAGCGGGTAAAGAGACCCAGTACTTC.

The chain links TRBV7-9 to TRBJ1-1; D might be TRBD1 (5 bases). V dropped 2 bases and J dropped 7 bases, with 14 bases sitting between them. This CDR3 is built from 14 residues. Germline V gene sequence: CDR1 SEHNR, CDR2 FQNEAQ (reference sequence). The CDR3 loop is CASSLHQQGGEAFF. CDR3 in DNA: TGTGCCAGCAGCTTACACCAGCAGGGTGGTGAAGCTTTCTTT.

This clone was found once. This CDR3 is CASSELGLAGAGSYNEQFF. The CDR3 nucleotides are TGTGCCAGCAGTGAATTGGGACTAGCGGGAGCAGGGTCCTACAATGAGCAGTTCTTC. The chain employs TRBV6-1 and TRBJ2-1, with TRBD2 matching 14 bases. The CDR3 totals 19 residues. V lost 2 bases to trimming and J lost 1 base; unmatched junction nucleotides: 7. CDR1 and CDR2 from the germline V gene are MNHNS and SASEGT.

This rearrangement joins TRBV3-1 (or the pseudogene TRBV3-2) to TRBJ1-1; D gene ambiguous. CDR3 length: 15 amino acids. From germline, CDR1 is LGHDT and CDR2 YNNKEL (reference sequence). Trimming cost V 0 bases and J 2 bases, with 10 bases left between them. CDR3 sequence reads: CASSQDTFPNTEAFF. The DNA of the CDR3 is TGTGCCAGCAGCCAAGATACATTCCCAAACACTGAAGCTTTCTTT.

This rearrangement joins TRBV9 to TRBJ2-2; maybe TRBD1 (6 bases). The CDR3 has 15 residues. V was trimmed by 1 base and J by 1 base, leaving 8 bases between them. CDR1 is SGDLS, CDR2 YYNGEE, per germline. This chain's CDR3 is CASSVRGKNTGELFF. In nucleotides, the CDR3 is TGTGCCAGCAGCGTAAGGGGGAAGAACACCGGGGAGCTGTTTTTT.

The V and J genes are TRBV28 and TRBJ1-5, with D unclear. V lost 10 bases and J lost 0, with 10 bases in between. CDR1 and CDR2 from the germline V gene are MDHEN and SYDVKM. The CDR3 spans 13 residues. DNA of the CDR3: TGTGCCACCGGAGGGTATAGCAATCAGCCCCAGCATTTT. It encodes CATGGYSNQPQHF. Looking up the rest from reference TRBV28 and TRBJ1-5 gives the full variable domain: DVKVTQSSRYLVKRTGEKVFLECVQDMDHENMFWYRQDPGLGLRLIYFSYDVKMKEKGDIPEGYSVSREKKERFSLILESASTNQTSMYLCATGGYSNQPQHFGDGTRLSIL.

This chain uses TRBV28 with TRBJ1-2, with TRBD1 as a possible D gene (5 bases). V was shortened by 10 bases and J by 0 bases, with 12 bases between the two germline ends. This CDR3 region has 13 residues. The V gene's germline CDR1 is MDHEN and CDR2 SYDVKM. Here the CDR3 reads CATKGSPNYGYTF. The CDR3, as DNA: TGTGCCACCAAGGGGTCCCCTAACTATGGCTACACCTTC.

The chain has TRBV7-8 and TRBJ2-7, with D possibly TRBD1 on 6 matching bases. There are 14 residues in the CDR3. CDR1 SGHVS and CDR2 FQNEAQ come from the germline V gene. The V end was cut by 4 bases, the J end by 1 base, with 11 bases between. The CDR3 bases are TGTGCCAGCAGCTGGGGGACATCATCCTACGAGCAGTACTTC. It translates to CASSWGTSSYEQYF.

The V gene is TRBV12-1, the J gene TRBJ1-5; TRBD1, the table's D call, lacks a check against the DNA. TRBV12-1 counts as a pseudogene. This CDR3 comprises 18 residues. The DNA for the CDR3 is TGTGCCAGCAGCGTCCTGGGACAGCCCCCGGATAGCAATCAGCCCCAGCATTTT. It yields the protein CASSVLGQPPDSNQPQHF.

The V and J genes are TRBV4-1 and TRBJ1-2; TRBD1 matches at 8 bases. Germline V CDR1 and CDR2: MGHRA, YSYEKL. The CDR3 has 16 residues. V gave up 1 base and J gave up 3 bases; unmatched junction bases: 7. DNA of the CDR3: TGCGCCAGCAGCCAAGCCAGGGGGCGCGGAGACTATGGCTACACCTTC. This gives the protein CASSQARGRGDYGYTF.

This clone was recorded once. The chain joins TRBV29-1 to TRBJ1-2; 7 bases are a match to TRBD1. The V segment lost 7 bases and the J segment 3 bases; nucleotides outside the gene matches: 8. Germline V gene lookup returns CDR1 SQVTM and CDR2 ANQGSEA. This CDR3 spans 13 amino acids. The CDR3 sequence: CSGWDSLDYGYTF. The CDR3, as DNA: TGCAGCGGTTGGGACAGTCTGGACTATGGCTACACCTTC. Together with reference TRBV29-1 and TRBJ1-2, the CDR3 gives the full variable domain: SAVISQKPSRDICQRGTSLTIQCQVDSQVTMMFWYRQQPGQSLTLIATANQGSEATYESGFVIDKFPISRPNLTFSTLTVSNMSPEDSSIYLCSGWDSLDYGYTFGSGTRLTVV.

This sequence joins TRBV11-2 and TRBJ2-1; tentative D call: TRBD1 (5 bases). Between the trimmed V and J ends, which lost 4 bases and 7 bases, there was a span of 17 bases. Germline lookup yields CDR1 SGHAT and CDR2 FQNNGV. CDR3 length: 15 amino acids. CDR3 DNA: TGTGCCAGCAGCTCTTCCAGGGTGAGGTTGAATGAGCAGTTCTTC. The encoded protein is CASSSSRVRLNEQFF.